The T cell receptor (beta chain) described here comes from a study of shared clonotypes between healthy human individuals. In the naive CD8 group, cells lacked CD45RO and were positively selected for CCR7, so terminally differentiated effector memory CD45RA+ cells were left out. Deep-level running was used for the assay. TCRdb keeps only in-frame clones here, not all; method: immunoSEQ multiplex PCR. Among hundreds of thousands of clones listed, about 97% were seen once. V shed 0 bases and J shed 7 bases, with 15 bases lying between them. This CDR3 contains 15 residues. Germline CDR1 is LNHNV and CDR2 is YYDKDF (reference sequence).

The source of this sequence is a man aged 25 to 45 in good health. This chain joins TRBV15 and TRBJ1-1, with D possibly TRBD1 on 5 matching bases. The sequenced material came from naive CD8+ T cells sorted from blood. CDR3 sequence (DNA): TGTGCCACCAGCAGAGATCGGGGGATAGCAAATGAAGCTTTCTTT. Residues: CATSRDRGIANEAFF.